This T cell receptor beta chain is from a study of blood T cell repertoires in COVID-19. Per the germline V gene, CDR1 is SGDLS and CDR2 is YYNGEE. J gave up 3 bases and V 4 bases, and 7 bases lay outside the gene matches. The CDR3 has 16 residues. The data were produced by immunoSEQ multiplex PCR, yet TCRdb's version contains in-frame clones alone and is incomplete. Counted here are under 150,000 clones, more than 70% occurring once; the ten biggest clones make up around 5.6%. This clone has more than one count but fewer than ten. This sample also contains other DNA sequences that code for the same CDR3.

J is TRBJ2-2 and V is TRBV9, with 9 bases aligning to TRBD1. This receptor was identified in a man older than 75 with active or convalescent COVID-19. Sequenced material: peripheral blood. DNA for the CDR3: TGTGCCAGCAGCCCTCAGGGGACAGGGTACACCGGGGAGCTGTTTTTT. It encodes CASSPQGTGYTGELFF.